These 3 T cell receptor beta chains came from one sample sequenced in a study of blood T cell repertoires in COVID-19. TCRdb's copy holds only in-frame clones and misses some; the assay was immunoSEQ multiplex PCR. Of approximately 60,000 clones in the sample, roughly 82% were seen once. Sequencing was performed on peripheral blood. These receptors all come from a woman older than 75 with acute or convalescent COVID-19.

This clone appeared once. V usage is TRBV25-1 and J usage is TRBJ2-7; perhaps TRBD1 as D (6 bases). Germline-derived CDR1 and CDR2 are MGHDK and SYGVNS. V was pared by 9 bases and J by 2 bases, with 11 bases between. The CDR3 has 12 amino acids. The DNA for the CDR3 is TGTGCCAGTGGGGGCAGGCCCTACGAGCAGTACTTC. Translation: CASGGRPYEQYF.

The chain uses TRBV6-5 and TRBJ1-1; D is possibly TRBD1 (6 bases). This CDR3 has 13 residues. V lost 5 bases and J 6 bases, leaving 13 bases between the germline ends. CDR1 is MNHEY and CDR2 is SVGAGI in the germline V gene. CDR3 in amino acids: CASSPQGIAEAFF. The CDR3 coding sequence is TGTGCCAGCAGTCCACAGGGTATCGCTGAAGCTTTCTTT.

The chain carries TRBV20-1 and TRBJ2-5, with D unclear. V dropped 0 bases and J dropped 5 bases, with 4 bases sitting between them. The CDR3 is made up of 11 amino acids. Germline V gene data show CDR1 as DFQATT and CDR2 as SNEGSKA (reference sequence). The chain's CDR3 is CSARDMETQYF. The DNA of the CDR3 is TGCAGTGCTAGAGATATGGAGACCCAGTACTTC.